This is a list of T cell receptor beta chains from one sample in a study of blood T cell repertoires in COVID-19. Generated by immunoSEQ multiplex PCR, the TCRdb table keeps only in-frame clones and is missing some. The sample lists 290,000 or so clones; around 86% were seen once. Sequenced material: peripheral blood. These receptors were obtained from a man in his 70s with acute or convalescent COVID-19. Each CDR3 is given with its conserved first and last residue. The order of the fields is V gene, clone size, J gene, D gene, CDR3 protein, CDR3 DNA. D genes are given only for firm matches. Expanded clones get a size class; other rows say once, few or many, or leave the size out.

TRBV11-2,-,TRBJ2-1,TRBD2,CASRRGLAGVDEQFF,TGTGCCAGCAGACGCGGACTAGCGGGAGTCGATGAGCAGTTCTTC
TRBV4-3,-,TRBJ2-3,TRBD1,CASSHSPDRDTQYF,TGCGCCAGCAGCCATTCCCCGGACAGGGATACGCAGTATTTT
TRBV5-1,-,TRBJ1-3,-,CASSLTGGEGNTIYF,TGCGCCAGCAGCTTGACGGGGGGCGAGGGAAACACCATATATTTT
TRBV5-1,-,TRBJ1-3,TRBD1,CASSFQGVAGNTIYF,TGCGCCAGCAGCTTTCAGGGGGTAGCTGGAAACACCATATATTTT
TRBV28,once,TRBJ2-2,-,CASSLTGYTGELFF,TGTGCCAGCAGTTTGACGGGTTACACCGGGGAGCTGTTTTTT
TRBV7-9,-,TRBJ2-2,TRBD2,CASSPPGRGLSGELFF,TGTGCCAGCAGCCCGCCCGGGAGGGGCCTTTCCGGGGAGCTGTTTTTT
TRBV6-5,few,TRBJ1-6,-,CASRPRGGGSPLHF,TGTGCCAGCAGGCCCCGAGGAGGCGGGTCACCCCTCCACTTT
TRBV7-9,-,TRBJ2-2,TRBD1,CASSPNPGTGLTGELFF,TGTGCCAGCAGCCCGAACCCCGGGACAGGGCTCACCGGGGAGCTGTTTTTT
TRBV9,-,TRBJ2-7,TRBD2,CASSATGTSRSYEQYF,TGTGCCAGCAGCGCCACCGGGACTAGCCGCTCCTACGAGCAGTACTTC
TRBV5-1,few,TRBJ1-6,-,CASSPRSYNSPLHF,TGCGCCAGCAGTCCGAGGTCCTATAATTCACCCCTCCACTTT
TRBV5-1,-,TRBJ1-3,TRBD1,CASSPGTAGNTIYF,TGCGCCAGCAGCCCGGGGACAGCCGGAAACACCATATATTTT
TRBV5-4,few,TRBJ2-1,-,CASSLAELGEQFF,TGTGCCAGCAGCTTGGCGGAGCTCGGTGAGCAGTTCTTC
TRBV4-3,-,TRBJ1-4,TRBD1,CASSQDTLTGGEKLFF,TGCGCCAGCAGCCAAGATACGTTGACAGGGGGGGAAAAACTGTTTTTT
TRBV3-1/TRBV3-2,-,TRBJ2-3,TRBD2,CASSPLTSGMTDTQYF,TGTGCCAGCAGTCCCCTGACTAGCGGGATGACAGATACGCAGTATTTT
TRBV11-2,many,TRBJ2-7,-,CASSLFRQVSYEQYF,TGTGCCAGCAGCTTATTCCGACAGGTCTCCTACGAGCAGTACTTC
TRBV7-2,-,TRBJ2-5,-,CASSLQRETQYF,TGTGCCAGCAGCTTACAGAGGGAGACCCAGTACTTC
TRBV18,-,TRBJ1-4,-,CASSPTDPATNEKLFF,TGTGCCAGCTCACCGACAGACCCTGCAACTAATGAAAAACTGTTTTTT
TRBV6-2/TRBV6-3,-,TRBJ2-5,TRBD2,CASSWGSGSWLVGETQYF,TGTGCCAGCAGTTGGGGGAGCGGGAGCTGGTTAGTTGGAGAGACCCAGTACTTC
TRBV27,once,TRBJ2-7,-,CASSLTGASYEQYF,TGTGCCAGCAGTCTTACAGGTGCATCCTACGAGCAGTACTTC
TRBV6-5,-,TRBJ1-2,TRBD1,CASSQTGLNYGYTF,TGTGCCAGCAGCCAGACAGGGTTAAACTATGGCTACACCTTC
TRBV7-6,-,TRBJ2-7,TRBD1,CASSWETGGLAGEQYF,TGTGCCAGCAGCTGGGAGACAGGGGGTCTTGCGGGTGAGCAGTACTTC
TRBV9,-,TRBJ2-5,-,CASSVAGQGMQETQYF,TGTGCCAGCAGCGTAGCGGGGCAGGGGATGCAAGAGACCCAGTACTTC